The 25 T cell receptor beta chains reported below all come from one sample, sequenced in a study of OX40 agonist ivuxolimab in advanced cancers. Assay used: immunoSEQ multiplex PCR; TCRdb lists only in-frame clones, some missing. Of around 100,000 clones detected, under 95% appear once; the ten largest clones hold 0.5% to 0.65%. Here the sequenced sample was CD4+ or CD8+ T cells sorted from blood, taken in a trial of the OX40 agonist ivuxolimab. These receptors all stem from an adult with an advanced solid tumor such as melanoma, head and neck, liver or kidney cancer.

V is TRBV7-2 and J is TRBJ2-7; D perhaps matches TRBD2 (5 bases). CDR3 length: 14 amino acids. V gave up 0 bases and J gave up 4 bases, with 10 bases separating them. Germline-derived CDR1 and CDR2 are SGHTA and FQGNSA. CDR3 amino acids: CASSLARGPYEQYF. The CDR3, as DNA: TGTGCCAGCAGCTTAGCGCGAGGGCCGTACGAGCAGTACTTC.

The rearrangement joins TRBV5-1 to TRBJ2-2, with TRBD2 identical over 11 bases. The V gene end was trimmed by 0 bases and the J gene end by 1 base; junction bases not matched to a gene: 2. Germline V gives CDR1 SGHRS, CDR2 YFSETQ. The CDR3 contains 17 residues. The CDR3 DNA sequence: TGCGCCAGCAGCTTGGGGGGACTAGCGGTGAACACCGGGGAGCTGTTTTTT. This gives the protein CASSLGGLAVNTGELFF.

This clone has just one count. J is TRBJ2-3 and V is TRBV7-2; D call uncertain. The germline gives CDR1 SGHTA, CDR2 FQGNSA. This CDR3 has 14 residues. The V gene lost 0 bases and the J gene lost 6 bases, with 10 bases spanning the gap. CDR3 sequence reads: CASSLARGLDTQYF. In nucleotides, the CDR3 is TGTGCCAGCAGCTTAGCGCGAGGATTGGATACGCAGTATTTT. Supplemented by reference TRBV7-2 and TRBJ2-3, the full variable domain reads GAGVSQSPSNKVTEKGKDVELRCDPISGHTALYWYRQSLGQGLEFLIYFQGNSAPDKSGLPSDRFSAERTGGSVSTLTIQRTQQEDSAVYLCASSLARGLDTQYFGPGTRLTVL.

This rearrangement joins TRBV28 to TRBJ2-1, with a tentative D call TRBD1 (6 bases). In germline, CDR1 is MDHEN, CDR2 SYDVKM. This CDR3 spans 14 amino acids. The V gene lost 6 bases and the J gene lost 9 bases, with 18 bases spanning the gap. The CDR3 DNA sequence: TGTGCCAGCAGCGAGGGGTCTCTCAGGGGTGAGCAGTTCTTC. Its protein product is CASSEGSLRGEQFF.

This clone was counted a single time. Other DNA sequences in the sample encode the same CDR3. The chain employs TRBV11-3 and TRBJ2-1; either TRBD1 or TRBD2 may supply D (5 bases each). The V and J ends lost 3 bases and 6 bases respectively, with 9 bases between them. The CDR3 runs to 13 residues. Germline CDR1 and CDR2: SGHNT and YENEEA. CDR3 in DNA: TGTGCCAGCAGCTTGGGACCCGGCAATGAGCAGTTCTTC. This translates into CASSLGPGNEQFF.

The chain links TRBV9 to TRBJ2-4; TRBD2 matches 9 bases. CDR3 size: 19 residues. The V gene end was trimmed by 0 bases and the J gene end by 1 base; junction bases not matched to a gene: 11. Germline CDR1 and CDR2: SGDLS and YYNGEE. In DNA, the CDR3 is TGTGCCAGCAGCGTAGGGCTAGCGGGACTGTTCGGCGCCAAAAACATTCAGTACTTC. This translates into CASSVGLAGLFGAKNIQYF. Full variable domain (remainder filled in from reference TRBV9 and TRBJ2-4): DSGVTQTPKHLITATGQRVTLRCSPRSGDLSVYWYQQSLDQGLQFLIQYYNGEERAKGNILERFSAQQFPDLHSELNLSSLELGDSALYFCASSVGLAGLFGAKNIQYFGAGTRLSVL.

The V call is TRBV28, the J call TRBJ2-7; D gene unclear. CDR1 and CDR2 (germline): MDHEN, SYDVKM. V lost 6 bases, J lost 3 bases, and 21 bases lay in between. The CDR3 is made up of 16 amino acids. The CDR3 here is CASSDRHYNDNYEQYF. The CDR3 region has the DNA TGTGCCAGCAGCGATAGACATTATAATGACAACTACGAGCAGTACTTC.

This clone was seen once. This chain links TRBV6-5 with TRBJ1-5; weak D call: TRBD1 (5 bases). Trimming removed 2 bases at V and 5 bases at J, with 13 bases between. Germline V CDR1 and CDR2: MNHEY, SVGAGI. The CDR3 runs 15 residues. DNA for the CDR3: TGTGCCAGCAGTTACCTGGGGCGGGACGATCAGCCCCAGCATTTT. Its protein product is CASSYLGRDDQPQHF.

The chain combines TRBV7-9 with TRBJ2-7; 8 bases agree with TRBD1. The CDR3 totals 13 residues. V dropped 5 bases and J dropped 6; count of bases not matched to a gene: 6. Germline CDR1 reads SEHNR; CDR2 reads FQNEAQ (reference sequence). The CDR3 bases are TGTGCCAGCAGCCGCGGACAGGGCAGCGAGCAGTACTTC. Its protein is CASSRGQGSEQYF. The whole variable domain, filled in from reference TRBV7-9 and TRBJ2-7, reads DTGVSQNPRHKITKRGQNVTFRCDPISEHNRLYWYRQTLGQGPEFLTYFQNEAQLEKSRLLSDRFSAERPKGSFSTLEIQRTEQGDSAMYLCASSRGQGSEQYFGPGTRLTVT.

The rearrangement joins TRBV7-9 to TRBJ2-7; TRBD2 agrees at 16 bases. V lost 4 bases to trimming and J lost 6 bases; unmatched junction nucleotides: 6. This CDR3 is 16 amino acids long. Germline V gene data show CDR1 as SEHNR and CDR2 as FQNEAQ (reference sequence). This CDR3 reads CASSSGLAGGPGEQYF. CDR3 nucleotide sequence: TGTGCCAGCAGCTCGGGACTAGCGGGAGGGCCAGGCGAGCAGTACTTC. Supplemented by reference TRBV7-9 and TRBJ2-7, the full variable domain reads DTGVSQNPRHKITKRGQNVTFRCDPISEHNRLYWYRQTLGQGPEFLTYFQNEAQLEKSRLLSDRFSAERPKGSFSTLEIQRTEQGDSAMYLCASSSGLAGGPGEQYFGPGTRLTVT.

The rearrangement links TRBV19 to TRBJ2-5; the D gene is possibly TRBD1 (6 bases). Deletions cut 1 base from V and 3 bases from J, with 6 bases between. The CDR3 runs to 13 residues. Germline V gene sequence: CDR1 LNHDA, CDR2 SQIVND (reference sequence). The CDR3, as DNA: TGTGCCAGTAGTATAGCAGGGGAAGAGACCCAGTACTTC. This translates into CASSIAGEETQYF.

This clone has just one count. The chain carries TRBV7-9 and TRBJ2-3, with D tentatively TRBD2 (5 bases). Trimming pared 1 base from V and 8 bases from J, leaving 7 bases between. The CDR3 is made up of 12 amino acids. Germline values: CDR1 SEHNR, CDR2 FQNEAQ (reference sequence). CDR3 residues: CASSLVGGTQYF. As DNA, the CDR3 is TGTGCCAGCAGCTTAGTTGGAGGTACGCAGTATTTT.

This chain uses TRBV7-9 with TRBJ2-4, with 11 bases fitting TRBD1. V shed 5 bases, J shed 12 bases, and the junction held 6 bases outside the gene matches. The CDR3 consists of 13 residues. Germline V gives CDR1 SEHNR, CDR2 FQNEAQ (reference sequence). CDR3 in DNA: TGTGCCAGCAGCCTAACGGACAGGGGGCATCAGTACTTC. Amino acids: CASSLTDRGHQYF. The full variable domain, rest sourced from reference TRBV7-9 and TRBJ2-4, is DTGVSQNPRHKITKRGQNVTFRCDPISEHNRLYWYRQTLGQGPEFLTYFQNEAQLEKSRLLSDRFSAERPKGSFSTLEIQRTEQGDSAMYLCASSLTDRGHQYFGAGTRLSVL.

J is TRBJ1-1 and V is TRBV13, with D unclear. Trimming shortened V by 7 bases and J by 5 bases, and 17 bases separated the two germline ends. Germline-derived CDR1 and CDR2 are PRHDT and FYEKMQ (reference sequence). The CDR3 contains 14 residues. In DNA form, the CDR3 reads TGTGCCAGCACGGTCTCTAGGAGGGTTACTGAAGCTTTCTTT. Protein: CASTVSRRVTEAFF.

The gene calls are TRBV7-2 and TRBJ2-5; no clear D gene. Trimming shortened V by 3 bases and J by 2 bases, and 4 bases separated the two germline ends. The CDR3 is 12 residues long. The germline gives CDR1 SGHTA, CDR2 FQGNSA. CDR3 sequence (DNA): TGTGCCAGCAGCTTCCTACAAGAGACCCAGTACTTC. Its translation is CASSFLQETQYF.

This clone was picked up a small number of times. This rearrangement joins TRBV18 to TRBJ2-5; 12 bases match TRBD2. The CDR3 has 16 residues. V shed 3 bases, J shed 5 bases, and the junction held 7 bases outside the gene matches. The germline CDR1 and CDR2 sequences are KGHSH and LQKENI. CDR3 sequence: CASSPGLAGSWETQYF. DNA of the CDR3: TGTGCCAGCTCACCCGGACTAGCGGGGTCCTGGGAGACCCAGTACTTC.

V is TRBV7-2 and J is TRBJ2-1; D might be TRBD1 (6 bases). The CDR3 extends over 14 amino acids. The ends were cut back, 3 bases at V and 5 bases at J, with 11 bases in the middle. Germline-derived CDR1 and CDR2 are SGHTA and FQGNSA. DNA for the CDR3: TGTGCCAGCAGCTTCGCGACAGGTAACAATGAGCAGTTCTTC. Protein sequence: CASSFATGNNEQFF.

The J gene is TRBJ1-1, the V gene TRBV4-3; D not certain. The CDR3 runs to 14 residues. The ends were cut back, 0 bases at V and 0 bases at J, with 5 bases in the middle. The germline CDR1 and CDR2 sequences are LGHNA and YSLEER. The CDR3 sequence is CASSQDIMNTEAFF. CDR3 DNA: TGCGCCAGCAGCCAAGATATCATGAACACTGAAGCTTTCTTT.

The rearrangement links TRBV30 to TRBJ2-5, with 7 bases fitting TRBD1. Trimming at V came to 0 bases and at J to 5 bases, leaving 9 bases not matched to a gene. This CDR3 contains 15 residues. CDR1 is GTSNPN, CDR2 SVGIG, per germline (reference sequence). DNA of the CDR3: TGTGCCTGGAGTGTCGACAGGGTACTAGGGGAGACCCAGTACTTC. This gives the protein CAWSVDRVLGETQYF.

The gene calls are TRBV28 and TRBJ1-1; perhaps TRBD1 as D (5 bases). The germline V and J ends were trimmed by 7 bases and 6 bases, with 18 bases remaining between them. Germline V gene sequence: CDR1 MDHEN, CDR2 SYDVKM. The CDR3 has 14 amino acids. In nucleotides, the CDR3 is TGTGCCAGCACCGCAAGTGACAGTACTCCTGAAGCTTTCTTT. Translating it yields CASTASDSTPEAFF.

The chain has TRBV25-1 and TRBJ2-6; D call uncertain. The germline gives CDR1 MGHDK, CDR2 SYGVNS. The V end lost 3 bases, the J end lost 0 bases, and 6 bases lay between the germline ends. The length of the CDR3 is 15 residues. The CDR3 DNA reads as TGTGCCAGCAGTGACTTAGACTCTGGGGCCAACGTCCTGACTTTC. This sequence encodes CASSDLDSGANVLTF.

This chain uses TRBV4-3 with TRBJ2-2, with 7 positions matching TRBD2. The CDR3 totals 17 residues. Losses at the gene ends were 1 base for V and 7 bases for J; bases not matched to a gene: 12. Germline V gene lookup returns CDR1 LGHNA and CDR2 YSLEER. CDR3: CASSQGTGTNTGGELFF. DNA of the CDR3: TGCGCCAGCAGCCAAGGAACCGGGACTAACACTGGCGGGGAGCTGTTTTTT.

The genes are TRBV11-3 and TRBJ2-7; D is perhaps TRBD1 (5 bases). Germline V gene data show CDR1 as SGHNT and CDR2 as YENEEA. The CDR3 loop spans 14 amino acids. V lost 5 bases and J 1 base, leaving 12 bases between the germline ends. CDR3 loop: CASSPPDTSYEQYF. The CDR3 DNA is TGTGCCAGCAGCCCACCGGACACGTCCTACGAGCAGTACTTC.

This chain joins TRBV4-3 and TRBJ2-7; 7 bases match TRBD1. Germline values: CDR1 LGHNA, CDR2 YSLEER. The J segment lost 0 bases and the V segment lost 1 base, leaving 6 bases of the junction unmatched. The CDR3 sequence is 16 residues long. CDR3 protein: CASSQGYGQASYEQYF. The CDR3 DNA sequence: TGCGCCAGCAGCCAAGGATACGGACAGGCCTCCTACGAGCAGTACTTC.

J is TRBJ2-7 and V is TRBV28; no definite D call. The germline V gene has CDR1 MDHEN and CDR2 SYDVKM. V lost 0 bases and J 2 bases, leaving 8 bases between the germline ends. The CDR3 has 14 amino acids. The CDR3 here is CASSLWDGPYEQYF. In nucleotides, the CDR3 is TGTGCCAGCAGTTTATGGGACGGACCCTACGAGCAGTACTTC.